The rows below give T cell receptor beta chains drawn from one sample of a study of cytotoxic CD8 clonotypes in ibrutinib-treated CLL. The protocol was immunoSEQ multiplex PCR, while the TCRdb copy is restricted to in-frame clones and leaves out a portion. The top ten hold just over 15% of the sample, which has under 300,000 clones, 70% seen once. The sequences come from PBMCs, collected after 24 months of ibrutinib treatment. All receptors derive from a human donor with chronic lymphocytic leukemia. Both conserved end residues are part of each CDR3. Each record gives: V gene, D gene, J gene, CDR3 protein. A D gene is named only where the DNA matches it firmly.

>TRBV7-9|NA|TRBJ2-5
CASTEGTGELQETQYF
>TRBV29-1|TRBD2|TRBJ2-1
CSVGLVAGTTNEQFF
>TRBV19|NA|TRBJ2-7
CASSPGLPPYEQYF
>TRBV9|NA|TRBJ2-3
CASSVGRFRDTQYF
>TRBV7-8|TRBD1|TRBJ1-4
CASSTLTGGGEKLFF
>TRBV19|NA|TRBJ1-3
CASTARGVRGNTIYF
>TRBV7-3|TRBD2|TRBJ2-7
CASSLTGGASGIYEQYF
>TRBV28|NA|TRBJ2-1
CASTPMGGVNEQFF
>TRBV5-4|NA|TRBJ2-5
CASSFLGVSREETQYF
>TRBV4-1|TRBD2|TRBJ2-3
CASSQGLAGEHTQYF
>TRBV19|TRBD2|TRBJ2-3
CASSNRGGFSTDTQYF
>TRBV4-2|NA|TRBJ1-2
CASSQEASNYGYTF
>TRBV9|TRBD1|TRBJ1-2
CASSVEQDRDYGYTF
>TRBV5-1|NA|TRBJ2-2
CASSRVNTGELFF
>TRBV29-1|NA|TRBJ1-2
CSVFWGGYTF
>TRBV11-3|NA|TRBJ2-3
CASSFRGGGDTQYF
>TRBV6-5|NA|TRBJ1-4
CASGRGFYEKLFF
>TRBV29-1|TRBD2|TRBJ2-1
CSARTSGSREQFF
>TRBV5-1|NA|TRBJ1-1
CASSFGQSNTEAFF
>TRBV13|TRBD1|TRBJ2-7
CASSLGLGGQSYEQYF
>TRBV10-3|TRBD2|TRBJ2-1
CAIRGLAEQFF
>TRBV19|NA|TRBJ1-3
CASRPAGNTIYF
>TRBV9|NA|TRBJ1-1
CASSVEGHRNTEAFF
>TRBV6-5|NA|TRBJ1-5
CASGQLQHF
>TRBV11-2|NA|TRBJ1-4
CASSLDFYGREKLFF
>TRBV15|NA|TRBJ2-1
CASGRSGTFSYNEQFF
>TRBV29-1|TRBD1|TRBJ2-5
CSVESGYTDRGDETQYF
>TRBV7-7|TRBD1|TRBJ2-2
CASRGAGTGGSGELFF
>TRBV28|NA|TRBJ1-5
CASSLPTQPQHF
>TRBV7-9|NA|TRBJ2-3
CASSLGHTDTQYF
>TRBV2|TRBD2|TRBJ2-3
CASSSGIRTDTQYF
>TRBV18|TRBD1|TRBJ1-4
CASSPSDRGEKLFF
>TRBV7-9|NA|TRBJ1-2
CASSGQDVGGYTF
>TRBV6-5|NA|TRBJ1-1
CASSYSGTLNTEAFF
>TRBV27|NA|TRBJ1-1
CASSPPGWDTEAFF
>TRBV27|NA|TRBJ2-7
CASRMDRRSYEQYF
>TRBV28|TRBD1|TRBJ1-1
CASTRDSLLPNTEAFF
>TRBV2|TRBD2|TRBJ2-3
CASSSGLADRSTDTQYF
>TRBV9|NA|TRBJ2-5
CASSVSSRGDETQYF
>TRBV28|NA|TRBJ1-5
CASSFPQGWQPQHF
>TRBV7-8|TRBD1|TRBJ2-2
CASSLGQGDGELFF
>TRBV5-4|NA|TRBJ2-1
CASSFEVGFYNEQFF
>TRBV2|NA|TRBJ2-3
CARGPGAVSTDTQYF
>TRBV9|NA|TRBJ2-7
CASSGPAAARIYEQYF
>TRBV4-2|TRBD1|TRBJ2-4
CASSHRQGENIQYF
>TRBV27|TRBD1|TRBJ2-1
CASSTPGQGVGSYNEQFF
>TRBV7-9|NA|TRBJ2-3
CASSSLLYTQYF
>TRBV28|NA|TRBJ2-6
CASSFSGTGANVLTF
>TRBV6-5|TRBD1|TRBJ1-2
CASSSRDRGSGYTF
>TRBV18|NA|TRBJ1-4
CASSGRVYGNEKLFF
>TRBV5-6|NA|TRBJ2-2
CASSFPTENTGELFF